The rows below give T cell receptor beta chains drawn from one sample of a study of OX40 agonist ivuxolimab in advanced cancers. Using immunoSEQ multiplex PCR, the repertoire was profiled, and TCRdb retains in-frame clones only, with some absent. The sample contains over 55,000 clones, more than 75% of which appear only once. Sample: CD4+ or CD8+ T cells sorted from blood, taken in a trial of the OX40 agonist ivuxolimab. The source of these receptors is an adult with an advanced solid tumor such as melanoma, head and neck, liver or kidney cancer. Each CDR3 is given with its conserved first and last residue. D genes are given only for firm matches. The listing skips clone size in some rows; elsewhere it reads once, few, many or a size class.

TRBJ2-4 - TRBV11-2 - TGTGCCAGCAGCTTAGGGGCCATTCAGTACTTC CASSLGAIQYF
TRBJ2-3 - TRBV7-3 TRBD1 TGTGCCAGCAGCCTAAGCCGGGACAGGGGGTTGGATACGCAGTATTTT CASSLSRDRGLDTQYF
TRBJ1-1 - TRBV5-1 - TGCGCCAGCAGCTTGAGTGGGACGGCGAACACTGAAGCTTTCTTT CASSLSGTANTEAFF
TRBJ2-2 once TRBV11-2 - TGTGCCAGCAGCTCGACGTATGGCGGGGAGCTGTTTTTT CASSSTYGGELFF
TRBJ2-1 - TRBV7-7 - TGTGCCAGCAGCTTAAGCCCCAACAATGAGCAGTTCTTC CASSLSPNNEQFF
TRBJ2-3 - TRBV5-1 - TGCGCCAGCAGCGTTGGGGACACGGGGCGCACAGATACGCAGTATTTT CASSVGDTGRTDTQYF
TRBJ2-3 once TRBV21-1 - TGTGCCAGCAGCAAGGCGGAGCGGGACAGTAGCACAGATACGCAGTATTTT CASSKAERDSSTDTQYF
TRBJ2-7 - TRBV5-1 - TGCGCCAGCAGCTTGGAACGAGGGCGCGAGCAGTACTTC CASSLERGREQYF
TRBJ1-1 - TRBV9 - TGTGCCAGCAGCGTAGGTGGCAGCACTGAAGCTTTCTTT CASSVGGSTEAFF
TRBJ1-6 - TRBV5-6 TRBD1 TGTGCCAGCAGCTCGGACAGGGGCACGGCTAATTCACCCCTCCACTTT CASSSDRGTANSPLHF
TRBJ1-1 - TRBV5-8 - TGTGCCAGCAGCTTGCCCCCAGGGGAACACACTGAAGCTTTCTTT CASSLPPGEHTEAFF
TRBJ1-1 - TRBV9 - TGTGCCAGCAGCGCCCGAGTTGGCGGGGCCACTGAAGCTTTCTTT CASSARVGGATEAFF
TRBJ2-3 - TRBV5-1 - TGCGCCAGCAGCTCCGGGACACTTGCAGATACGCAGTATTTT CASSSGTLADTQYF
TRBJ2-5 - TRBV9 - TGTGCCAGCAGCCCAGGGGGTAGCGGGACCCTCGGGGAGACCCAGTACTTC CASSPGGSGTLGETQYF
TRBJ2-3 - TRBV28 TRBD2 TGTGCCAGCAGTTTCATAGCGGGAGGCACAGATACGCAGTATTTT CASSFIAGGTDTQYF
TRBJ1-1 - TRBV2 TRBD1 TGTGCCAGCAGTTCGCAGGGGGGGAGCACTGAAGCTTTCTTT CASSSQGGSTEAFF
TRBJ1-6 - TRBV30 TRBD1 TGTGCCTGGAGTGTGGGACAGGGTCGCTCGCCCCTCCACTTT CAWSVGQGRSPLHF
TRBJ2-7 - TRBV4-1 - TGCGCCAGCAGCCAACCCGGGGTCTCCTACGAGCAGTACTTC CASSQPGVSYEQYF
TRBJ2-2 - TRBV4-2 - TGTGCCAGCAGCCAAGATACTGAGTCTAACACCGGGGAGCTGTTTTTT CASSQDTESNTGELFF
TRBJ1-2 once TRBV10-3 - TGTGCCATCAGCGAGGGGAGACAGAACTATGGCTACACCTTC CAISEGRQNYGYTF
TRBJ1-5 - TRBV18 - TGTGCCAGCTCACCTGTACCTCAGGGGCTTAGCAATCAGCCCCAGCATTTT CASSPVPQGLSNQPQHF
TRBJ2-3 - TRBV30 - TGTGCCTGGGGTGAGAGCACAGATACGCAGTATTTT CAWGESTDTQYF
TRBJ1-1 - TRBV19 - TGTGCCAGTAGTATTCTTCCAGGGTCGTACACTGAAGCTTTCTTT CASSILPGSYTEAFF
TRBJ2-1 - TRBV4-2 TRBD2 TGTGCCAGCAGCCTCCTAGCGGGGGGGCCGGAGAATGAGCAGTTCTTC CASSLLAGGPENEQFF
TRBJ2-1 - TRBV7-7 - TGTGCCAGCAGCCTGGACTCTACAAGACCCTACAATGAGCAGTTCTTC CASSLDSTRPYNEQFF
TRBJ2-5 - TRBV28 - TGTGCCAGCACGGGCAGTCAAGAGACCCAGTACTTC CASTGSQETQYF
TRBJ1-1 - TRBV2 - TGTGCCAGCAGTGCCCCAAACTTGAACACTGAAGCTTTCTTT CASSAPNLNTEAFF
TRBJ1-1 - TRBV6-1 TRBD1 TGTGCCAGCAGTAGCCGGGACAGGGCGTACACTGAAGCTTTCTTT CASSSRDRAYTEAFF
TRBJ2-1 - TRBV7-2 TRBD2 TGTGCCAGCAGCTTAGGCCCAGCGGGATACTCCTACAATGAGCAGTTCTTC CASSLGPAGYSYNEQFF
TRBJ2-6 - TRBV28 TRBD1 TGTGCCAGCAGCCCCACAGGGGCGGGGGCCAACGTCCTGACTTTC CASSPTGAGANVLTF
TRBJ2-7 - TRBV30 - TGTGCCTGGAGTGGGGTTAGGGGAGAGCAGTACTTC CAWSGVRGEQYF
TRBJ1-5 - TRBV6-1 TRBD1 TGTGCCAGCAGTGAAGCCAGGGACAGGGACCATCAGCCCCAGCATTTT CASSEARDRDHQPQHF
TRBJ1-3 few TRBV27 - TGTGCCAGCAGTTTCGCCCCCCCCCGGGACGGTGGAAACACCATATATTTT CASSFAPPRDGGNTIYF
TRBJ2-5 - TRBV19 - TGTGCCAGTAGTATCTGGGCTGGAGTTGAATCGGTGCAGACCCAGTACTTC CASSIWAGVESVQTQYF
TRBJ2-1 - TRBV2 - TGTGCCAGCAGTGGGCAACAGTACAATGAGCAGTTCTTC CASSGQQYNEQFF
TRBJ2-3 - TRBV7-8 - TGTGCCAGCAGCGAAGGGCCCTTGGATACGCAGTATTTT CASSEGPLDTQYF
TRBJ1-4 - TRBV27 - TGTGCCAGCAGTGACGGGAGCCGGGGAGAAAAACTGTTTTTT CASSDGSRGEKLFF
TRBJ2-1 - TRBV11-3 TRBD1 TGTGCCAGCAGTCAGACCGGGACAGGGGAATATGAGCAGTTCTTC CASSQTGTGEYEQFF
TRBJ2-1 - TRBV5-1 TRBD1 TGCGCCAGCAGCTTGGCCCCCGGGACAGACTACAATGAGCAGTTCTTC CASSLAPGTDYNEQFF
TRBJ1-2 - TRBV6-6 TRBD1 TGTGCCAGCAGGGGACAGAGTAACTATGGCTACACCTTC CASRGQSNYGYTF
TRBJ2-1 many TRBV7-2 TRBD2 TGTGCCAGCAGTCCACCTCCAAGGGTAGCGGGAGCAACCTACAATGAGCAGTTCTTC CASSPPPRVAGATYNEQFF
TRBJ1-1 - TRBV7-2 - TGTGCCAGCAGCGCGGGACAAACGAACACTGAAGCTTTCTTT CASSAGQTNTEAFF
TRBJ2-1 - TRBV4-2 TRBD2 TGTGCCAGCAGCCAAGTGGGGGGGTCCTACAATGAGCAGTTCTTC CASSQVGGSYNEQFF
TRBJ2-3 - TRBV10-2 TRBD2 TGCGCCAGCAGGGTCGGGGTAGCGGGGGCCACAGATACGCAGTATTTT CASRVGVAGATDTQYF
TRBJ1-5 few TRBV19 - TGTGCCAGTAGTGTTGGGGCCAATCAGCCCCAGCATTTT CASSVGANQPQHF